One sample yielded the 30 T cell receptor beta chains listed below, sequenced in a study of long-term antiretroviral therapy in people with HIV. An immunoSEQ assay, version v3.0, was performed at survey level. TCRdb's copy holds only in-frame clones and misses some; the assay was immunoSEQ multiplex PCR. This sample has about 36,000 clones, with 70% to 90% found just once. The starting material was unsorted PBMCs, obtained 2.2 years after starting antiretroviral therapy. The receptors were gathered from a young man with HIV.

V usage is TRBV4-1 and J usage is TRBJ1-1; D gene ambiguous. This CDR3 is built from 15 residues. Germline loops: CDR1 MGHRA, CDR2 YSYEKL. V gave up 1 base and J gave up 6 bases, with 15 bases separating them. CDR3 sequence reads: CASSQALDLRSEAFF. The CDR3 region has the DNA TGCGCCAGCAGCCAAGCGTTGGACCTACGCTCTGAAGCTTTCTTT.

The J gene is TRBJ1-1, the V gene TRBV4-1; no clear D gene. Germline values: CDR1 MGHRA, CDR2 YSYEKL. The CDR3 runs 15 residues. V was pared by 2 bases and J by 1 base, with 11 bases between. The CDR3: CASSQWYQTNTEAFF. CDR3 coding DNA: TGCGCCAGCAGCCAATGGTACCAGACGAACACTGAAGCTTTCTTT.

The rearrangement links TRBV5-1 to TRBJ2-7, with TRBD2 identical over 7 bases. CDR1 is SGHRS and CDR2 is YFSETQ in the germline V gene. This CDR3 contains 14 residues. The V and J ends lost 1 base and 5 bases, in that order; junction bases with no gene match: 6. DNA of the CDR3: TGCGCCAGCAGCTTGACTCGGGAGGCTCACGAGCAGTACTTC. Translating gives CASSLTREAHEQYF.

The rearrangement uses TRBV21-1 and TRBJ1-5. TRBV21-1 is a pseudogene. There are 17 residues in the CDR3. The CDR3 DNA reads as TGTGCCAGCAGCAAAGTGATCCGGGGAGGGTGCAATCAGCCCCAGCATTTT. Translating gives CASSKVIRGGCNQPQHF.

V and J are TRBV20-1 and TRBJ2-1; D is unresolved. The CDR3 contains 11 residues. With 6 bases removed from V and 3 bases from J, the gap between germline ends came to 6 bases. Germline lookup yields CDR1 DFQATT and CDR2 SNEGSKA (reference sequence). For the CDR3, the DNA is TGCAGTGCCCCAAGCTACAATGAGCAGTTCTTC. It specifies CSAPSYNEQFF.

The chain is built from TRBV7-8 and TRBJ2-7; TRBD1 matches at 8 bases. J lost 0 bases, V lost 5 bases, and 6 bases had no gene match. The CDR3 totals 15 residues. Germline lookup yields CDR1 SGHVS and CDR2 FQNEAQ. CDR3 bases: TGTGCCAGCAGCGATAGACAGGGGAGCTCCTACGAGCAGTACTTC. This encodes CASSDRQGSSYEQYF.

This chain joins TRBV7-8 and TRBJ2-1; 10 bases match TRBD2. From germline, CDR1 is SGHVS and CDR2 FQNEAQ. V lost 2 bases to trimming and J lost 0 bases; unmatched junction nucleotides: 4. The CDR3 extends over 17 amino acids. The CDR3 spells CASSLLAGGYSYNEQFF. The CDR3 DNA is TGTGCCAGCAGCTTATTAGCGGGAGGTTACTCCTACAATGAGCAGTTCTTC.

The chain combines TRBV29-1 with TRBJ2-7; D gene ambiguous. The CDR3 is made up of 12 amino acids. Germline V gene lookup returns CDR1 SQVTM and CDR2 ANQGSEA. Trimming shortened V by 6 bases and J by 0 bases, and 9 bases separated the two germline ends. The CDR3: CSVRLDSYEQYF. CDR3 DNA sequence: TGCAGCGTCCGCCTCGACTCCTACGAGCAGTACTTC.

J is TRBJ2-1 and V is TRBV19, with D perhaps matching TRBD2 (5 bases). The germline CDR1 and CDR2 sequences are LNHDA and SQIVND (reference sequence). V lost 9 bases, J lost 8 bases, and 20 bases lay in between. The CDR3 length is 14 residues. In DNA form, the CDR3 reads TGTGCCAGCGGGGTTACGAGGGAGTTAGATGAGCAGTTCTTC. Translation gives CASGVTRELDEQFF.

V is TRBV6-5 and J is TRBJ2-5, with 7 bases aligning to TRBD1. Germline lookup yields CDR1 MNHEY and CDR2 SVGAGI. The CDR3 loop spans 13 amino acids. V lost 2 bases to trimming and J lost 3 bases; unmatched junction nucleotides: 0. CDR3 in DNA: TGTGCCAGCAGTTACGACAGGGAAGAGACCCAGTACTTC. Its translation: CASSYDREETQYF.

In its sample, this clone was seen once. This rearrangement joins TRBV2 to TRBJ1-1; D remains unclear. Germline V gene data show CDR1 as SNHLY and CDR2 as FYNNEI. Trimming left V 5 bases short and J 5 bases short, with 21 bases between. This CDR3 is 16 amino acids long. CDR3 protein: CASSPRLAGSGTEAFF. The DNA of the CDR3 is TGTGCCAGCAGTCCAAGACTGGCGGGGTCGGGGACTGAAGCTTTCTTT.

The chain carries TRBV7-9 and TRBJ2-7, with 11 bases lining up with TRBD1. Germline assignment: CDR1 SEHNR and CDR2 FQNEAQ (reference sequence). This CDR3 has 14 amino acids. Trimming removed 5 bases from V and 3 bases from J; junction bases left unmatched: 3. As DNA, the CDR3 is TGTGCCAGCAGCCAGGGACAGGGGGACTACGAGCAGTACTTC. Its protein product is CASSQGQGDYEQYF.

V and J are TRBV9 and TRBJ2-1; D unresolved. The germline CDR1 and CDR2 sequences are SGDLS and YYNGEE. V was trimmed by 4 bases and J by 15 bases, leaving 20 bases between them. This CDR3 spans 13 amino acids. The DNA for the CDR3 is TGTGCCAGCAGCTCTAATATCGGAGCCTGGCGGTTCTTC. This codes for CASSSNIGAWRFF.

Here the CDR3 reads CASGQVSSYEQYF. CDR3 nucleotides: TGTGCTAGTGGACAGGTCAGCTCCTACGAGCAGTACTTC. The chain combines TRBV12-5 with TRBJ2-7; a weak D match, TRBD1 (5 bases). Germline values: CDR1 LGHNT, CDR2 FRNRAP. Between the trimmed V and J ends, which lost 6 bases and 0 bases, there was a span of 9 bases. This CDR3 has 13 residues.

The rearrangement links TRBV7-2 to TRBJ2-1; D not resolved. The CDR3 is 14 amino acids. Trimming left V 5 bases short and J 5 bases short, with 13 bases between. The germline V gene encodes CDR1 SGHTA and CDR2 FQGNSA. CDR3: CASSRRSNNNEQFF. For the CDR3, the DNA is TGTGCCAGCAGCCGAAGGTCAAACAACAATGAGCAGTTCTTC.

The count of this clone is one. The chain carries TRBV7-9 and TRBJ2-5; TRBD1 agrees at 8 bases. V shed 5 bases and J 5 bases; nucleotides not matched to a gene: 10. Germline V gives CDR1 SEHNR, CDR2 FQNEAQ (reference sequence). The CDR3 loop spans 15 amino acids. The CDR3 here is CASSPPGQGRETQYF. The CDR3 nucleotides are TGTGCCAGCAGCCCCCCAGGACAGGGACGGGAGACCCAGTACTTC.

The chain links TRBV27 to TRBJ2-3; D is uncertain. CDR3 length: 13 amino acids. Trimming took 9 bases from V and 0 from J, leaving 10 bases between them. Germline CDR1 MNHEY, CDR2 SMNVEV (reference sequence). The CDR3 loop is CASRFTSTDTQYF. In nucleotides, the CDR3 is TGTGCCAGTCGCTTTACTAGCACAGATACGCAGTATTTT.

This rearrangement joins TRBV11-3 to TRBJ1-1; D is ambiguous. CDR3 size: 12 residues. In germline, CDR1 is SGHNT, CDR2 YENEEA. With 5 bases removed from V and 10 bases from J, the gap between germline ends came to 14 bases. CDR3 sequence reads: CASSPTSGTAFF. The CDR3 coding sequence is TGTGCCAGCAGCCCGACATCGGGAACAGCTTTCTTT.

The rearrangement joins TRBV7-9 to TRBJ2-5, with D perhaps given as TRBD1 or TRBD2 (5 bases each). The germline gives CDR1 SEHNR, CDR2 FQNEAQ (reference sequence). The CDR3 covers 13 residues. The V end lost 1 base, the J end lost 4 bases, and 7 bases lay between the germline ends. Here the CDR3 DNA reads TGTGCCAGCAGCTTAGAGGGGAGAGAGACCCAGTACTTC. Protein sequence: CASSLEGRETQYF.

V gene TRBV11-2 combines with J gene TRBJ2-3; D is perhaps TRBD2 (6 bases). This CDR3 region has 16 residues. V was trimmed by 6 bases and J by 2 bases, leaving 18 bases between them. Germline V gene lookup returns CDR1 SGHAT and CDR2 FQNNGV. The CDR3 is CASREAASVHTDTQYF. In nucleotides, the CDR3 is TGTGCCAGCAGGGAGGCGGCTAGCGTCCACACAGATACGCAGTATTTT.

The J gene is TRBJ1-4, the V gene TRBV29-1; the D gene is possibly TRBD1 (6 bases). The V end was cut by 4 bases, the J end by 6 bases, with 15 bases between. CDR1 is SQVTM and CDR2 is ANQGSEA in the germline V gene. There are 14 residues in the CDR3. The CDR3 nucleotides are TGCAGCGTTGGGGGACACTCAGGGGATGAAAAACTGTTTTTT. Translation gives CSVGGHSGDEKLFF.

The chain has TRBV25-1 and TRBJ1-5; TRBD1 might be the D (6 bases). V lost 8 bases and J 8 bases, leaving 13 bases between the germline ends. The CDR3 loop spans 12 amino acids. Germline CDR1 is MGHDK and CDR2 is SYGVNS. As DNA, the CDR3 is TGTGCCAGCGAGGACAGAGGGAAGCCCCAGCATTTT. Translating gives CASEDRGKPQHF.

The chain couples TRBV5-1 to TRBJ2-7; D not certain. The CDR3 is made up of 13 amino acids. CDR1 SGHRS and CDR2 YFSETQ come from the germline V gene. V was clipped by 6 bases and J by 3 bases, with 13 bases between them. CDR3 protein: CASMALSGYEQYF. DNA of the CDR3: TGCGCCAGCATGGCTCTATCAGGCTACGAGCAGTACTTC.

This sequence joins TRBV21-1 and TRBJ2-5; TRBD2 is the table's D call, not checked against the DNA. TRBV21-1 is described as a pseudogene. The CDR3 covers 13 residues. CDR3 nucleotide sequence: TGTGTCAGCAGCAAAGAGCACCGGGAGACCCAGTACTTC. As protein: CVSSKEHRETQYF.

The V gene is TRBV7-2, the J gene TRBJ2-5, with TRBD2 matching over 10 bases. From germline, CDR1 is SGHTA and CDR2 FQGNSA. V was pared by 7 bases and J by 4 bases, with 15 bases of the junction left unmatched. The CDR3 length is 17 residues. CDR3 sequence: CASTPGGSSGRGETQYF. As DNA, the CDR3 is TGTGCCAGCACCCCCGGGGGTTCTAGCGGGAGAGGAGAGACCCAGTACTTC. Using reference TRBV7-2 and TRBJ2-5 for the parts outside the CDR3, the full variable domain is GAGVSQSPSNKVTEKGKDVELRCDPISGHTALYWYRQSLGQGLEFLIYFQGNSAPDKSGLPSDRFSAERTGGSVSTLTIQRTQQEDSAVYLCASTPGGSSGRGETQYFGPGTRLLVL.

This clone appeared a single time. The chain joins TRBV4-1 to TRBJ2-1, with 10 bases lining up with TRBD1. In germline, CDR1 is MGHRA, CDR2 YSYEKL. The CDR3 covers 15 residues. Trimming cost V 7 bases and J 8 bases; bases outside gene matches: 11. The CDR3 protein is CASNPTGQGRDEQFF. The CDR3 nucleotides are TGCGCCAGCAACCCAACGGGACAGGGGAGGGATGAGCAGTTCTTC.

This rearrangement joins TRBV7-9 to TRBJ2-7; 10 bases align to TRBD2. Germline CDR1 is SEHNR and CDR2 is FQNEAQ (reference sequence). The CDR3 extends over 16 amino acids. V lost 5 bases and J lost 2; bases outside the gene matches: 9. CDR3 sequence (DNA): TGTGCCAGCAGCCCGGCGTGGACTAGCGGCCCCTACGAGCAGTACTTC. Protein product: CASSPAWTSGPYEQYF.

This clone was seen a few times. This sample also contains other DNA sequences that code for the same CDR3. The rearrangement joins TRBV28 to TRBJ2-3, with unresolved D. Trimming pared 3 bases from V and 4 bases from J, leaving 5 bases between. The CDR3 is 12 residues long. Germline V gene data show CDR1 as MDHEN and CDR2 as SYDVKM. The CDR3 DNA reads TGTGCCAGCAGTTTCGGTCCAGATACGCAGTATTTT. This sequence encodes CASSFGPDTQYF.

The genes are TRBV14 and TRBJ1-5; 9 nucleotides agree with TRBD1. Trimming at V came to 4 bases and at J to 4 bases, leaving 8 bases not matched to a gene. CDR1 and CDR2 (germline): SGHDN, FVKESK. CDR3 length equals 16 residues. The CDR3: CASSLTGGAGNQPQHF. The CDR3, as DNA: TGTGCCAGCAGCCTTACAGGGGGCGCGGGGAATCAGCCCCAGCATTTT.

V gene TRBV30 combines with J gene TRBJ1-2; D gene ambiguous. Trimming shortened V by 3 bases and J by 4 bases, and 15 bases separated the two germline ends. CDR3 length: 14 amino acids. Germline values: CDR1 GTSNPN, CDR2 SVGIG (reference sequence). The CDR3 DNA sequence: TGTGCCTGGAGGACCCGCGGGAGAAGCTATGGCTACACCTTC. It is translated as CAWRTRGRSYGYTF.